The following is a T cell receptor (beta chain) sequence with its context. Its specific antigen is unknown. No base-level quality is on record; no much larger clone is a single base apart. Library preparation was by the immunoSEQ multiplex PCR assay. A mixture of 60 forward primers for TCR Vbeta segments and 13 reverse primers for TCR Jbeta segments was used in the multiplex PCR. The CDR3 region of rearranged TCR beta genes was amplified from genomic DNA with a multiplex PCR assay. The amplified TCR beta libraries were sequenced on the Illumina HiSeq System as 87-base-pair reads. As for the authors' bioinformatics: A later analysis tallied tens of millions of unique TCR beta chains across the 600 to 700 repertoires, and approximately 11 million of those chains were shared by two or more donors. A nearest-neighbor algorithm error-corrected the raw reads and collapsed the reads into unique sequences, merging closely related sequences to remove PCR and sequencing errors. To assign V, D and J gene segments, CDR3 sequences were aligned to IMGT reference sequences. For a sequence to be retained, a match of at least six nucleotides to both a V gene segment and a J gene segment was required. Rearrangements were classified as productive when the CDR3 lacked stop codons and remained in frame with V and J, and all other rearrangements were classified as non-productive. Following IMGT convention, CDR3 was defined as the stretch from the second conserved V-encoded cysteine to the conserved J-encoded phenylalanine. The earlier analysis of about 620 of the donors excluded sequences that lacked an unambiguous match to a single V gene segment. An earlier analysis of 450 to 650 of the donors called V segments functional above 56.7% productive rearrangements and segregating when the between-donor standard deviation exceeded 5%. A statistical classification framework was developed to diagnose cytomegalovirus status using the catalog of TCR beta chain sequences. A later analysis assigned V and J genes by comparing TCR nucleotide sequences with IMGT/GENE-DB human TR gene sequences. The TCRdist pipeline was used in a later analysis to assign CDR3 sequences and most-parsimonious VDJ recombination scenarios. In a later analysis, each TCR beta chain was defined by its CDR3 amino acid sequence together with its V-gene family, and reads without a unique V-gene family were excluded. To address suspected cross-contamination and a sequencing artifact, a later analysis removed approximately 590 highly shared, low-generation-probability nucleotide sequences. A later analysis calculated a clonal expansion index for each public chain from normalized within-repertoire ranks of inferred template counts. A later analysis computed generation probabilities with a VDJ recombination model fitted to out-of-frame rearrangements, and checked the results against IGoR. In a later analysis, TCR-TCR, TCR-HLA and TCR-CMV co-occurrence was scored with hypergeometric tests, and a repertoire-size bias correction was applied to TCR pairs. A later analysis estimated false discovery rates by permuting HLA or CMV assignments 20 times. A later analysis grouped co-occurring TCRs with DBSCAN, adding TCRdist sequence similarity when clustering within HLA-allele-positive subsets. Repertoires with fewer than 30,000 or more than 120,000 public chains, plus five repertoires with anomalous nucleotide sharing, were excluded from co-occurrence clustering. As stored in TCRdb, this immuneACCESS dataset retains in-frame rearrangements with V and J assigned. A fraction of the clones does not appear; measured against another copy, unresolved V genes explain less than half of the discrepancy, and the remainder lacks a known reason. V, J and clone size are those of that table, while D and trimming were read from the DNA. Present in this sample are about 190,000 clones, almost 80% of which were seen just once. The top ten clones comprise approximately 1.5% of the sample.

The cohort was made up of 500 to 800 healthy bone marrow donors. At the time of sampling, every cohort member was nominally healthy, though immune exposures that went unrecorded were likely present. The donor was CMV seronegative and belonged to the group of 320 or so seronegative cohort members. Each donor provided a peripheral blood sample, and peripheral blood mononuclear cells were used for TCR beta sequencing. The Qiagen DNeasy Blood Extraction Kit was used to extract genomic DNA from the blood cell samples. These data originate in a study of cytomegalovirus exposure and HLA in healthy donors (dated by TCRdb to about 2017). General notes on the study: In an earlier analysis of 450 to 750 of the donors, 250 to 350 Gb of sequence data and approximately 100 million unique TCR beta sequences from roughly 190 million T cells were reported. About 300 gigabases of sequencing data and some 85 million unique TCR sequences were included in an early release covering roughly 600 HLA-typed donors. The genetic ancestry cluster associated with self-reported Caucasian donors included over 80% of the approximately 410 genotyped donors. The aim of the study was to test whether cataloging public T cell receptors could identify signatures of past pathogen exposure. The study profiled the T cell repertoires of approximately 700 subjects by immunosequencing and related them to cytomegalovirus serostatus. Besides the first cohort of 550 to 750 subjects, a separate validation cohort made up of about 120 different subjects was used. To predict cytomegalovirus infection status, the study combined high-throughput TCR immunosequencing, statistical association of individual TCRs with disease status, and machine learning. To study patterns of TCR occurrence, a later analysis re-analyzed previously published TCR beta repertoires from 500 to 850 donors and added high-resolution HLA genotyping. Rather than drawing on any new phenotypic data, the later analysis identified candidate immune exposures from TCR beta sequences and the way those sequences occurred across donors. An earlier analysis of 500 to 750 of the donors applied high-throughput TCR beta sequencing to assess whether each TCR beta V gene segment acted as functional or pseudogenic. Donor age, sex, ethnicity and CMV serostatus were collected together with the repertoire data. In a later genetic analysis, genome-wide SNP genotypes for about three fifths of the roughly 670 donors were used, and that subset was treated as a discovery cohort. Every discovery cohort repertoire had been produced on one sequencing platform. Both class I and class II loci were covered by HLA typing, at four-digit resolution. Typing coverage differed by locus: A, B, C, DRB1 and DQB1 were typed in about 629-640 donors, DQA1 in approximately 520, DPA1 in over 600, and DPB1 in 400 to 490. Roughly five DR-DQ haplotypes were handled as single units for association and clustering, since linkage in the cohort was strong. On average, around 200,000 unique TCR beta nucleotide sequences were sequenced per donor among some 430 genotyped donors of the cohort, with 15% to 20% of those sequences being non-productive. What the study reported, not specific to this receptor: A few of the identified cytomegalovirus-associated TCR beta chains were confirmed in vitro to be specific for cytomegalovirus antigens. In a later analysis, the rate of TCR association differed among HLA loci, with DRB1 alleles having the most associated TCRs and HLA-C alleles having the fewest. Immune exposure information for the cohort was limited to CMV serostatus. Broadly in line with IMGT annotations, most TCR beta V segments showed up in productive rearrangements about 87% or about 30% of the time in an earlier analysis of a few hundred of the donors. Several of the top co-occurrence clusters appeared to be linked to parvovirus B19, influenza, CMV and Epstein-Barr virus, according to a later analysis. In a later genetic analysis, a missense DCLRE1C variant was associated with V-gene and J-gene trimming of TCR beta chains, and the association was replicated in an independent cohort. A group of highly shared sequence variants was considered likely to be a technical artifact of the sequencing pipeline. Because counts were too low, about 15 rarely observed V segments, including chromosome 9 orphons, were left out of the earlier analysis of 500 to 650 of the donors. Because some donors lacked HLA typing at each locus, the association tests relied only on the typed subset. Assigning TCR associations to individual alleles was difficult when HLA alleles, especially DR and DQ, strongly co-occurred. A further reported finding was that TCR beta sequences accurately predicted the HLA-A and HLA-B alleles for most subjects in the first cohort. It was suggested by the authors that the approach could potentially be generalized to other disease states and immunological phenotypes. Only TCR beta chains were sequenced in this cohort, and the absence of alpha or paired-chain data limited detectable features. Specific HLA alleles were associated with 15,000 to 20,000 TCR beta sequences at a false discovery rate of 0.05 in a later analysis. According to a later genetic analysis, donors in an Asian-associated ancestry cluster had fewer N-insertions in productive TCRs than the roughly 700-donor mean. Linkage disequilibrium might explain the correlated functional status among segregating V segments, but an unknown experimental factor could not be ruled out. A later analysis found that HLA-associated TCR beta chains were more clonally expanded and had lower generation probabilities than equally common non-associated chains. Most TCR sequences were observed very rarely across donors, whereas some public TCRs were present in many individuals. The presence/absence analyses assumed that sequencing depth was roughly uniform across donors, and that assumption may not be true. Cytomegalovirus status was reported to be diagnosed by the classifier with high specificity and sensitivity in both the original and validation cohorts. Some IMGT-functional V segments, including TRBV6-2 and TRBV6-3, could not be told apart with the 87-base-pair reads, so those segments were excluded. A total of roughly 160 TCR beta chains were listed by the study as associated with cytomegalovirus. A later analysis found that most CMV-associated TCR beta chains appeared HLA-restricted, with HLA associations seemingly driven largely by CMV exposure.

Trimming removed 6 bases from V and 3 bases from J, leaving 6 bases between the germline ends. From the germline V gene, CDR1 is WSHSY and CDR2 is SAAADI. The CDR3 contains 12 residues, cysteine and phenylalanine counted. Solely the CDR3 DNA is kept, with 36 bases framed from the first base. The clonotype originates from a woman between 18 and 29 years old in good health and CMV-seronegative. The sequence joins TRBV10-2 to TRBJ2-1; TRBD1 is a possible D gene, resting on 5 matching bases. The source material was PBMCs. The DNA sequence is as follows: TGCGCCAGCAGGCAGGGCTACAATGAGCAGTTCTTC. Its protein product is CASRQGYNEQFF.